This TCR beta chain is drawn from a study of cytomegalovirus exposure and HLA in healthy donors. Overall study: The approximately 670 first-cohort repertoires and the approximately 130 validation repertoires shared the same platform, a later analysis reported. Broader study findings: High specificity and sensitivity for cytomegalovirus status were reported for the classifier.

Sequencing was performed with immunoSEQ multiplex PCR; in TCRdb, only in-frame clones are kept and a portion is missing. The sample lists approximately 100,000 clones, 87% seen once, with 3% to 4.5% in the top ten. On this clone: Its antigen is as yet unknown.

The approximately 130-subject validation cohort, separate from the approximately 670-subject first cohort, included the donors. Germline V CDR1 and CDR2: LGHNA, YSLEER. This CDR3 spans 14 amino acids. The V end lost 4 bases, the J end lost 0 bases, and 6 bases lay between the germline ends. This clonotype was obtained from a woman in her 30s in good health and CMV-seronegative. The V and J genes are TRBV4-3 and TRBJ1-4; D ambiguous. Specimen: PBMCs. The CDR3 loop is CASSRTATNEKLFF. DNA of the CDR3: TGCGCCAGCAGCCGTACAGCAACTAATGAAAAACTGTTTTTT.